Each of the 18 T cell receptor beta chains below was sequenced from the same sample in a study of CD8 T cells in Susac syndrome. The RNA input was roughly 0.45 to 1 ug, and it was reverse transcribed with random hexamers. MiXCR, applied by TCRdb to the immunoSEQ multiplex PCR reads, yields one record per CDR3 protein. The table lists about 240,000 distinct CDR3 sequences, 90% to 97% of them singletons. The sample was CD4+ T cells from PBMCs. The origin of the receptors is a human donor with Susac syndrome.

This chain connects TRBV3-1 to TRBJ1-2; no clear D gene. CDR3 size: 14 residues. Trimming took off 3 bases at V and 1 base at J, with 9 bases between the two ends. Germline V lookup: CDR1 LGHDT, CDR2 YNNKEL (reference sequence). CDR3 nucleotides: TGTGCCAGCAGCCACGACGGGTATAACTATGGCTACACCTTC. Translation: CASSHDGYNYGYTF.

The chain links TRBV20-1 to TRBJ2-4; tentative D call: TRBD1 (5 bases). Germline V lookup: CDR1 DFQATT, CDR2 SNEGSKA (reference sequence). The V end was cut by 7 bases, the J end by 0 bases, with 22 bases between. This CDR3 has 17 residues. CDR3 coding DNA: TGCAGTGAATTCCGGGTCCCAGGGCGACTAGCCAAAAACATTCAGTACTTC. It encodes CSEFRVPGRLAKNIQYF.

The V and J genes are TRBV6-6 and TRBJ2-5; perhaps D is TRBD1 or TRBD2 (5 bases each). Germline CDR1 is MNHNY and CDR2 is SVGAGI (reference sequence). V lost 2 bases and J 5 bases, leaving 18 bases between the germline ends. The CDR3 loop spans 16 amino acids. The CDR3 DNA follows: TGTGCCAGCAGTTACCTACAGGCCAGCGGCGGGGAGACCCAGTACTTC. The encoded protein is CASSYLQASGGETQYF.

The rearrangement joins TRBV12-3 or TRBV12-4 to TRBJ2-7, with unresolved D. This CDR3 comprises 16 residues. The V end was cut by 5 bases, the J end by 4 bases, with 21 bases between. The CDR3 DNA reads as TGTGCCAGCAGTCCCTCCCCTAGTAGTTCTGAGTACGAGCAGTACTTC. It specifies CASSPSPSSSEYEQYF.

The chain carries TRBV29-1 and TRBJ1-2; D gene uncertain. Germline assignment: CDR1 SQVTM and CDR2 ANQGSEA. The CDR3 extends over 13 amino acids. V was cut by 6 bases and J by 4 bases, with 15 bases left in between. CDR3 coding DNA: TGCAGCGTGCTTGCCGGAACTCCCTATGGCTACACCTTC. It specifies CSVLAGTPYGYTF.

The chain couples TRBV4-1 to TRBJ2-2; TRBD2 matches 9 bases. Germline V lookup: CDR1 MGHRA, CDR2 YSYEKL. This CDR3 comprises 15 residues. The V gene end was trimmed by 5 bases and the J gene end by 7 bases; junction bases not matched to a gene: 8. CDR3 DNA: TGCGCCAGCAGCGCGGGAGGGCCCGTTGACGGGGAGCTGTTTTTT. Translation: CASSAGGPVDGELFF.

The rearrangement joins TRBV28 to TRBJ1-3; D is unresolved. CDR1 and CDR2 (germline): MDHEN, SYDVKM. The germline V and J ends were trimmed by 3 bases and 4 bases, with 7 bases remaining between them. This CDR3 comprises 13 residues. CDR3 nucleotide sequence: TGTGCCAGCAGTTTTACCGCCGGAAACACCATATATTTT. This encodes CASSFTAGNTIYF.

V gene TRBV20-1 combines with J gene TRBJ2-1, with 12 nucleotides matching TRBD2. With V trimmed by 1 base and J by 4 bases, 8 bases remained unmatched. The CDR3 spans 17 residues. Germline V gene data show CDR1 as DFQATT and CDR2 as SNEGSKA (reference sequence). The chain's CDR3 is CSARVFAGTSGYNEQFF. The DNA of the CDR3 is TGCAGTGCTAGAGTCTTCGCAGGGACTAGCGGGTACAATGAGCAGTTCTTC.

The chain couples TRBV5-1 to TRBJ1-2; a weak D match, TRBD1 (5 bases). V was pared by 7 bases and J by 8 bases, with 15 bases between. The CDR3 has 12 amino acids. Germline V gene lookup returns CDR1 SGHRS and CDR2 YFSETQ. CDR3 sequence: CASGPDGAGYTF. In nucleotides, the CDR3 is TGCGCCAGCGGACCCGATGGGGCGGGCTACACCTTC.

This chain links TRBV2 with TRBJ2-5; 11 positions agree with TRBD2. V shed 4 bases and J 4 bases; nucleotides not matched to a gene: 2. There are 14 residues in the CDR3. Per the germline V gene, CDR1 is SNHLY and CDR2 is FYNNEI. The CDR3 here is CASSASGRTETQYF. CDR3 in DNA: TGTGCCAGCAGTGCTAGCGGGAGGACAGAGACCCAGTACTTC.

CDR3 amino acids: CASSRRSGEGQDTQYF. Here the CDR3 DNA reads TGTGCCAGCAGCAGACGGTCTGGGGAGGGCCAAGATACGCAGTATTTT. The chain employs TRBV9 and TRBJ2-3, with TRBD2 matching 7 bases. After removal of 4 bases from V and 5 bases from J, the junction contained 13 bases not matched to a gene. From germline, CDR1 is SGDLS and CDR2 YYNGEE. The CDR3 consists of 16 residues.

The rearrangement joins TRBV5-1 to TRBJ1-2; D not resolved. The germline CDR1 and CDR2 sequences are SGHRS and YFSETQ. The CDR3 spans 14 residues. V was cut by 3 bases and J by 7 bases, with 16 bases left in between. CDR3 bases: TGCGCCAGCAGCTCCTTCTCATTCGAGGGTGGCTACACCTTC. It is translated as CASSSFSFEGGYTF.

The chain joins TRBV20-1 to TRBJ2-1; 9 nucleotides agree with TRBD2. This CDR3 spans 14 amino acids. Looked up from germline, CDR1 is DFQATT and CDR2 is SNEGSKA (reference sequence). The ends lost 3 bases at V and 5 bases at J; junction bases unmatched: 5. CDR3 bases: TGCAGTGCTAGGTTGGCTAGCGGGAACAATGAGCAGTTCTTC. Amino acid sequence: CSARLASGNNEQFF.

The V call is TRBV29-1, the J call TRBJ1-1; D gene uncertain. The germline CDR1 and CDR2 sequences are SQVTM and ANQGSEA. CDR3 length equals 11 residues. Trimming stripped 7 bases from V and 7 bases from J, with 13 bases between. The CDR3, as DNA: TGCAGCGCCGTACCCCCCGGTGAAGCTTTCTTT. It yields the protein CSAVPPGEAFF.

The genes are TRBV4-1 and TRBJ2-1; D possibly corresponds to TRBD2 (5 bases). Deletions cut 0 bases from V and 6 bases from J, with 21 bases between. The CDR3 is made up of 18 amino acids. The germline V gene encodes CDR1 MGHRA and CDR2 YSYEKL. CDR3 residues: CASSQESFRWGRGNEQFF. The CDR3 nucleotides are TGCGCCAGCAGCCAAGAGTCTTTTAGGTGGGGTCGGGGCAATGAGCAGTTCTTC.

The rearrangement uses TRBV20-1 and TRBJ1-1; D possibly corresponds to TRBD1 (5 bases). V dropped 6 bases and J dropped 4 bases, with 15 bases sitting between them. The CDR3 runs to 13 residues. Germline V gives CDR1 DFQATT, CDR2 SNEGSKA (reference sequence). CDR3 DNA sequence: TGCAGTGCCACCGGGGCTGTGACCACTGAAGCTTTCTTT. Its protein is CSATGAVTTEAFF.

CDR3 in amino acids: CASSVGQDYEQYF. CDR3 DNA sequence: TGTGCCAGCAGCGTCGGACAGGACTACGAGCAGTACTTC. V and J are TRBV9 and TRBJ2-7, with 7 bases fitting TRBD1. J lost 3 bases, V lost 2 bases, and 2 bases had no gene match. The germline V gene has CDR1 SGDLS and CDR2 YYNGEE. The CDR3 has 13 residues.

This clonotype was observed once. This rearrangement joins TRBV27 to TRBJ2-3, with D uncertain. Trimming shortened V by 0 bases and J by 3 bases, and 7 bases separated the two germline ends. The CDR3 consists of 14 residues. Germline assignment: CDR1 MNHEY and CDR2 SMNVEV (reference sequence). The chain's CDR3 is CASSLSKFTDTQYF. The CDR3 region has the DNA TGTGCCAGCAGTTTATCGAAATTTACAGATACGCAGTATTTT.